This TCR beta chain was sequenced in a study of control samples from healthy donors and cancer patients. The CDR3 spans 16 residues. Germline V lookup: CDR1 DFQATT, CDR2 SNEGSKA (reference sequence). Trimming at V came to 3 bases and at J to 0 bases, leaving 8 bases not matched to a gene. The table came from immunoSEQ multiplex PCR; TCRdb's copy has only in-frame clones and leaves some out. In the table there are approximately 160,000 clones, around 95% of which are singletons. Sequencing was performed on blood. The chain employs TRBV20-1 and TRBJ1-5, with 7 nucleotides matching TRBD1. The TCR comes from a woman aged 55-69 years in good health. CDR3 loop: CSASTPTGNSNQPQHF. CDR3 in DNA: TGCAGTGCTAGTACTCCGACAGGGAATAGCAATCAGCCCCAGCATTTT.